What follows describes a single TCR beta chain. What it binds is unknown. Per the germline V gene, CDR1 is SGHAT and CDR2 is FQDESV (reference sequence). V dropped 7 bases and J dropped 4; count of bases not matched to a gene: 3. This CDR3 spans 13 amino acids. Naive CD8 cells were CD45RO-negative, positively selected for CCR7, excluding terminally differentiated effector memory CD45RA+ cells. Authors' processing steps: Without quality scores, immunoSEQ junctional reads could not be filtered like full-length reads. The protocol was immunoSEQ multiplex PCR, while the TCRdb copy is restricted to in-frame clones and leaves out a portion. That table is the source of V, J and clone size, and D and trimming were worked out from the DNA. The top ten clones hold around 1.7% of a sample with around 2.1 million clones, roughly 91% of them seen once. The record originates from a study of shared clonotypes between healthy human individuals. Study at large: The study drew on a couple of women and three men aged 18 to 49 as donors. General study findings and limits: The study sampled only blood, and tissue repertoires likely differ. When compared with the clonotypes that were shared by all four sorted-subset donors, the non-shared clonotypes turned out to have lower generation probabilities.

The sequenced sample consisted of naive CD8+ T cells from PBMCs. The genes are TRBV11-1 and TRBJ2-3; TRBD2 aligns across 9 bases. The clonotype comes from a man younger than 30 in good health. Some clones in this sample may be carry-over from other donors' samples. The CDR3 coding sequence is TGTGCCAGCAAGCGGGAGGCTGCAGATACGCAGTATTTT. As protein: CASKREAADTQYF.